This T cell receptor beta chain comes out of a study of T cell clonality in common variable immunodeficiency. Overall study results and limits: Authors noted CVID clonality's cause needs subpopulation repertoire sequencing. Common variable immunodeficiency TCR beta sequences reportedly had fewer deletions and N-nucleotide insertions.

CDR1 and CDR2 (germline): SNHLY, FYNNEI. The CDR3 covers 14 residues. V was clipped by 1 base and J by 8 bases; unmatched bases: 4. Each donor provided 5 to 8 ml of heparinized whole blood. In its sample, this clone was seen a few times. The antigen remains undetermined. The read ends 3 residues before the CDR3 terminus; that terminus is restored from the germline J gene. Control and CVID samples contributed equal amounts of genomic DNA. The method was immunoSEQ multiplex PCR; TCRdb's version includes in-frame clones alone and lacks a portion of them. The sample offers about 15,000 clones and no singletons, the top ten holding 10% to 15%.

The rearrangement links TRBV2 to TRBJ2-4; TRBD1 agrees at 8 bases. Input material: peripheral blood mononuclear cells. This TCR was sampled from a human donor with common variable immunodeficiency. CDR3 in amino acids: CASSEDRGNDIQYF. The covered CDR3 bases are TGTGCCAGCAGTGAAGACAGGGGGAACGACATT.